This record looks at one T cell receptor (beta chain) sequence and its context. Per the germline V gene, CDR1 is SGHVT and CDR2 is SQSDAQ. The CDR3 totals 15 residues. With 4 bases clipped from V and 10 bases from J, the junction kept 5 bases outside the gene matches. Participants spanned ages about 18 to 90 years and resided in 20 to 30 US areas. Participants' reported clinical history set cohort assignment. Per the study methods: Estimation of nucleated cell counts was performed using reference gene primer amplification. Repertoires were generated with immunoSEQ multiplex PCR, while TCRdb's copy carries only in-frame clones and drops some. D and trimming come from the DNA, and the V and J calls and clone size come from that table. There are 180,000 or so clones in the sample; roughly 87% occur only once, and 1.2% lies in the top ten. This sample is part of a study of blood T cell repertoires in COVID-19. Overall study: Sources were T cells, B-cell-depleted T cells, or PBMCs; the material itself was cDNA or gDNA.

This TCR derives from a human donor with acute COVID-19. The donor label of this sample is uncertain. The sequenced sample consisted of PBMCs or T cells enriched from blood (not recorded which). V is TRBV7-4 and J is TRBJ1-6; 12 bases map to TRBD1. The CDR3 sequence: CASSSGTGGKSPLHF. CDR3 sequence (DNA): TGTGCCAGCAGCTCCGGGACAGGGGGCAAGTCACCCCTCCACTTT.